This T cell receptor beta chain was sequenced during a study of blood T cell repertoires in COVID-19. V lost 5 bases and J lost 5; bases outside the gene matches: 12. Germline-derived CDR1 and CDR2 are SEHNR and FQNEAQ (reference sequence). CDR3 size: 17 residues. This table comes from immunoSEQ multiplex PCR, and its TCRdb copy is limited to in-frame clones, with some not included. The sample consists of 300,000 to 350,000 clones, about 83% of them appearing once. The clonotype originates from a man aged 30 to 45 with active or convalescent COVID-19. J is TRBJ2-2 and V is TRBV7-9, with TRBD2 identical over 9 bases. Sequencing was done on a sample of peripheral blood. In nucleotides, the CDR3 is TGTGCCAGCAGCCCAAGACTAGCGGAGGCTGATACCGGGGAGCTGTTTTTT. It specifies CASSPRLAEADTGELFF.